The rows below give T cell receptor beta chains drawn from one sample of a study of vaccination effects on CD4 cells after COVID-19. The protocol was immunoSEQ multiplex PCR, while the TCRdb copy is restricted to in-frame clones and leaves out a portion. The sample holds about 40,000 clones; approximately 70% are singletons and the top ten take 7% to 8%. Antigen specificity for these receptors is unknown. The input for sequencing was CD4+ T cells from PBMCs cultured without peptide, taken after COVID-19 vaccination. The receptor source for this set is a human donor who received a COVID-19 vaccine. Both conserved end residues are part of each CDR3. A D gene is named only where the DNA matches it firmly. Size values are once, few and many counts, or a class for expanded clones, and some rows have none.

J gene	clone size	V gene	D gene	CDR3 protein	CDR3 DNA
TRBJ2-5	NA	TRBV11-3	NA	CASSLARGVPNQETQYF	TGTGCCAGCAGCTTAGCCAGGGGGGTCCCTAATCAAGAGACCCAGTACTTC
TRBJ1-5	few	TRBV11-2	NA	CASSLGQYSNQPQHF	TGTGCCAGCAGCTTAGGCCAGTATAGCAATCAGCCCCAGCATTTT
TRBJ2-1	NA	TRBV9	NA	CASSVAPSQHNEQFF	TGTGCCAGCAGCGTAGCGCCCTCCCAACACAATGAGCAGTTCTTC
TRBJ1-5	few	TRBV6-6	NA	CASSKTGGSPQPQHF	TGTGCCAGCAGTAAAACCGGGGGATCACCTCAGCCCCAGCATTTT
TRBJ1-6	few	TRBV10-3	NA	CAISPGTGNSPLHF	TGTGCCATCAGTCCCGGGACGGGAAATTCACCCCTCCACTTT
TRBJ2-2	few	TRBV29-1	TRBD1	CSVRQGWSGELFF	TGCAGCGTAAGACAGGGGTGGTCCGGGGAGCTGTTTTTT
TRBJ2-7	few	TRBV24-1	TRBD2	CATSAAGGTYEQYF	TGTGCCACCAGTGCCGCGGGGGGCACGTACGAGCAGTACTTC
TRBJ1-1	once	TRBV3-1/TRBV3-2	TRBD1	CASSPDGRTRGGAVTEAFF	TGTGCCAGCAGCCCTGACGGGAGGACACGAGGGGGCGCAGTGACTGAAGCTTTCTTT
TRBJ1-2	NA	TRBV5-6	NA	CASSLDGYGYTF	TGTGCCAGCAGCTTGGACGGGTATGGCTACACCTTC
TRBJ2-7	NA	TRBV6-2/TRBV6-3	TRBD2	CASSLTSGGTYEQYF	TGTGCCAGCAGTTTGACTAGCGGGGGGACCTACGAGCAGTACTTC
TRBJ1-2	NA	TRBV27	TRBD1	CASSLGGPGTDVTNYGYTF	TGTGCCAGCAGTTTAGGGGGGCCCGGGACAGATGTAACTAACTATGGCTACACCTTC
TRBJ1-3	NA	TRBV7-9	NA	CASSSVGARSGNTIYF	TGTGCCAGCAGCTCCGTTGGGGCTCGCTCTGGAAACACCATATATTTT
TRBJ2-3	few	TRBV3-1/TRBV3-2	TRBD2	CASSPGTRSDTQYF	TGTGCCAGCAGCCCCGGGACTAGATCAGATACGCAGTATTTT
TRBJ1-5	NA	TRBV10-2	NA	CASTEGGLPQHF	TGCGCCAGCACCGAGGGGGGGCTGCCCCAGCATTTT
TRBJ2-7	NA	TRBV7-2	NA	CASSLRDRSSYEQYF	TGTGCCAGCAGCTTAAGGGACCGAAGCTCCTACGAGCAGTACTTC
TRBJ1-5	NA	TRBV7-9	TRBD1	CASSSGDRGRGQPQHF	TGTGCCAGCAGCTCCGGGGACAGGGGGCGCGGCCAGCCCCAGCATTTT
TRBJ2-7	NA	TRBV6-5	TRBD1	CASSSDRFTVLYEQYF	TGTGCCAGCAGTTCGGACAGGTTCACAGTTTTGTACGAGCAGTACTTC
TRBJ1-2	NA	TRBV12-3/TRBV12-4	TRBD1	CASSLTGGYGYTF	TGTGCCAGCAGTTTAACAGGGGGCTATGGCTACACCTTC
TRBJ2-7	NA	TRBV6-1	NA	CATSTVGYEQYF	TGTGCCACCTCGACAGTTGGGTACGAGCAGTACTTC
TRBJ1-3	NA	TRBV27	NA	CASSPRRRTGNTIYF	TGTGCCAGCAGTCCAAGACGGCGGACTGGAAACACCATATATTTT
TRBJ2-2	NA	TRBV7-2	NA	CASSLRGGNTGELFF	TGTGCCAGCAGCTTAAGGGGGGGGAACACCGGGGAGCTGTTTTTT
TRBJ2-1	few	TRBV3-1/TRBV3-2	TRBD1	CASSQDFRGPYNEQFF	TGTGCCAGCAGCCAAGATTTCAGGGGGCCCTACAATGAGCAGTTCTTC
TRBJ2-1	few	TRBV7-2	TRBD1	CASKVDRGSYNEQFF	TGTGCCAGCAAAGTGGACAGGGGGTCGTACAATGAGCAGTTCTTC
TRBJ2-1	NA	TRBV18	TRBD2	CASLRTSGAYNEQFF	TGTGCCAGCTTAAGGACTAGCGGGGCCTACAATGAGCAGTTCTTC
TRBJ2-1	NA	TRBV10-2	NA	CASSDVGNEQFF	TGCGCCAGCAGTGATGTTGGGAATGAGCAGTTCTTC
TRBJ2-7	once	TRBV12-5	NA	CASGLETVYEQYF	TGTGCTAGTGGTTTGGAGACGGTTTACGAGCAGTACTTC
TRBJ2-3	NA	TRBV27	TRBD1	CASCRQGVELSTDTQYF	TGTGCCAGCTGCAGACAGGGGGTCGAGCTTAGCACAGATACGCAGTATTTT
TRBJ1-2	few	TRBV2	NA	CASSVQGQDGYTF	TGTGCCAGCAGTGTTCAGGGGCAAGATGGCTACACCTTC
TRBJ2-5	once	TRBV4-1	NA	CASSQAQETQYF	TGCGCCAGCAGCCAGGCCCAAGAGACCCAGTACTTC
TRBJ2-4	NA	TRBV5-1	NA	CASSPTIAKNIQYF	TGCGCCAGCAGCCCTACTATAGCCAAAAACATTCAGTACTTC
TRBJ2-7	few	TRBV7-7	TRBD1	CASSVGTGHSYEQYF	TGTGCCAGCAGCGTCGGGACAGGTCACTCCTACGAGCAGTACTTC
TRBJ1-4	NA	TRBV18	NA	CASSPNEKLFF	TGTGCCAGCTCACCCAATGAAAAACTGTTTTTT
TRBJ1-2	NA	TRBV5-1	NA	CASSEQGNYGYTF	TGCGCCAGCAGCGAGCAGGGAAACTATGGCTACACCTTC
TRBJ2-5	few	TRBV4-2	NA	CASSQGEAGRQETQYF	TGTGCCAGCAGCCAAGGAGAGGCAGGGAGGCAAGAGACCCAGTACTTC
TRBJ2-2	NA	TRBV5-4	NA	CASRAGSLNTGELFF	TGTGCCAGCAGGGCCGGGTCACTTAACACCGGGGAGCTGTTTTTT
TRBJ2-3	NA	TRBV10-3	NA	CAISDPRAGIIDTQYF	TGTGCCATCAGTGACCCGAGGGCTGGGATTATAGATACGCAGTATTTT
TRBJ1-6	once	TRBV5-1	NA	CASRGLENSPLHF	TGCGCCAGCAGGGGTTTGGAGAATTCACCCCTCCACTTT
TRBJ2-2	few	TRBV5-1	NA	CASSLGRELFF	TGCGCCAGCAGCTTGGGCCGGGAGCTGTTTTTT
TRBJ2-7	NA	TRBV18	TRBD1	CASSDRGNEQYF	TGTGCCAGCTCAGACAGGGGGAACGAGCAGTACTTC
TRBJ1-1	few	TRBV18	TRBD1	CASSPTGGTEAFF	TGTGCCAGCTCCCCGACAGGGGGCACTGAAGCTTTCTTT
TRBJ1-2	few	TRBV20-1	NA	CSASLESGGYTF	TGCAGTGCTAGTCTGGAGTCGGGTGGCTACACCTTC
TRBJ1-1	NA	TRBV5-4	NA	CASSLRLGWGNTEAFF	TGTGCCAGCAGCTTGAGGCTCGGGTGGGGGAACACTGAAGCTTTCTTT
TRBJ2-3	NA	TRBV7-9	TRBD2	CASSTSGSADTQYF	TGTGCCAGCAGCACGAGCGGGAGCGCAGATACGCAGTATTTT
TRBJ2-7	NA	TRBV27	NA	CASSLGGTATYEQYF	TGTGCCAGCAGTTTAGGAGGGACAGCCACCTACGAGCAGTACTTC
TRBJ1-5	few	TRBV5-1	TRBD1	CASSDRGPYSNQPQHF	TGCGCCAGTTCGGACAGGGGGCCTTATAGCAATCAGCCCCAGCATTTT
TRBJ2-7	NA	TRBV6-6	NA	CASNDRFLSYEQYF	TGTGCCAGCAATGACCGGTTTCTCTCCTACGAGCAGTACTTC
TRBJ1-1	once	TRBV7-6	NA	CASSLAPGSDTEAFF	TGTGCCAGCAGCTTAGCACCCGGGAGCGACACTGAAGCTTTCTTT
TRBJ1-6	NA	TRBV25-1	NA	CASSESEYNSPLHF	TGTGCCAGCAGTGAATCAGAATATAATTCACCCCTCCACTTT
TRBJ1-1	NA	TRBV25-1	NA	CASGRMNTEAFF	TGTGCCAGCGGTAGAATGAACACTGAAGCTTTCTTT
TRBJ1-4	NA	TRBV7-9	TRBD1	CASSLVGLGQGEKLFF	TGTGCCAGCAGCTTAGTAGGGCTCGGACAGGGAGAAAAACTGTTTTTT
TRBJ2-7	NA	TRBV18	NA	CASSSDANEQYF	TGTGCCAGCTCCTCGGACGCTAACGAGCAGTACTTC
TRBJ2-3	medium-sized	TRBV4-1	NA	CASSQDYGAGDTQYF	TGCGCCAGCAGCCAAGATTACGGGGCGGGAGATACGCAGTATTTT
TRBJ2-2	NA	TRBV7-7	NA	CASSRSRGKTGELFF	TGTGCCAGCAGCCGAAGTAGGGGGAAGACCGGGGAGCTGTTTTTT
TRBJ2-7	NA	TRBV6-5	TRBD1	CASSYEGTGSYEQYF	TGTGCCAGCAGTTACGAGGGGACAGGTTCCTACGAGCAGTACTTC
TRBJ1-4	NA	TRBV12-3/TRBV12-4	NA	CASAQASNEKLFF	TGTGCCAGCGCCCAGGCTTCTAATGAAAAACTGTTTTTT